This T cell receptor beta chain was profiled in a study of blood T cell repertoires in COVID-19. Study at large: Spain, Italy and the United States supplied samples that represented acute and convalescent COVID-19. The analysed material was cDNA or gDNA that came from T cells, B-cell-depleted T cells, or PBMCs.

Germline values: CDR1 SNHLY, CDR2 FYNNEI. The CDR3 consists of 14 residues. The germline V and J ends were trimmed by 3 bases and 3 bases, with 8 bases remaining between them. Per the original methods: Estimates of nucleated cell counts were drawn from the amplification of reference gene primers. The repertoire was sequenced with immunoSEQ multiplex PCR; TCRdb's copy has only in-frame clones and lacks some. V and J calls and clone size are given by that table; D and trimming were obtained from the DNA. The table includes some 70,000 clones, 70% to 90% detected once. Input material: peripheral blood. This clonotype was sampled from an older woman with acute or convalescent COVID-19. The chain is built from TRBV2 and TRBJ2-2; possibly TRBD1 for D (6 bases). Here the CDR3 DNA reads TGTGCCAGCAGTGATCCAGGGGACACCGGGGAGCTGTTTTTT. Its protein product is CASSDPGDTGELFF.